This T cell receptor (beta chain) was obtained from a study of T cell responses to AZD1222 COVID-19 vaccine. Findings of the study overall: Possibly, clonal diversity was underestimated; donors were largely white British and included more females.

Trimming pared 0 bases from V and 0 bases from J, leaving 8 bases between. The germline V gene encodes CDR1 MNHEY and CDR2 SVGEGT. The CDR3 has 15 amino acids. A remark on this clone: No antigen is known for it.

Method: immunoSEQ multiplex PCR; TCRdb's copy keeps in-frame clones and lacks some. The sample contains some 140,000 clones, about 87% of which appear only once. The origin of this receptor is an adult in good health. Sequences were derived from peripheral blood, sampled on day 0 of AZD1222 vaccination. The chain has TRBV6-2 or TRBV6-3 and TRBJ2-5; D is undetermined. In nucleotides, the CDR3 is TGTGCCAGCAGTTACTCGCACTCCAACCAAGAGACCCAGTACTTC. Its protein is CASSYSHSNQETQYF.